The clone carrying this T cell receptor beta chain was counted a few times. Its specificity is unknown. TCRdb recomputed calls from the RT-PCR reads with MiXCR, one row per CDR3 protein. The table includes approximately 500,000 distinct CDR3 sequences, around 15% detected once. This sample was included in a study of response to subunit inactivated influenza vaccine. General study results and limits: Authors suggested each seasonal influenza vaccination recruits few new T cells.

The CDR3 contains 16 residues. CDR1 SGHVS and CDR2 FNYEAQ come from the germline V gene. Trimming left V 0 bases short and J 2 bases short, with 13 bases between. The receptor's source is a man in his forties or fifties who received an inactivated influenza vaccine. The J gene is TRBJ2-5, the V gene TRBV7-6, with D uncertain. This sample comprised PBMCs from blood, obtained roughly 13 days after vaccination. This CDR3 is CASSLASAGRQETQYF. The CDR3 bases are TGTGCCAGCAGCTTAGCGAGTGCTGGCAGGCAAGAGACCCAGTACTTC.